The 4 T cell receptor beta chains given below trace back to one sample, sequenced in a study of OX40 agonist ivuxolimab in advanced cancers. Here immunoSEQ multiplex PCR was the method, and the copy in TCRdb shows in-frame clones only, minus some. Among about 44,000 clones, approximately 84% were seen once, and the ten largest hold nearly 7%. The source material was CD4+ or CD8+ T cells sorted from blood, sampled in a trial of the OX40 agonist ivuxolimab. All receptors come from an adult with an advanced solid tumor such as melanoma, head and neck, liver or kidney cancer.

The chain joins TRBV27 to TRBJ1-2, with 7 bases identical to TRBD1. This CDR3 region has 13 residues. Trimming took 6 bases from V and 2 from J; bases not matched to a gene: 3. Germline V gene lookup returns CDR1 MNHEY and CDR2 SMNVEV (reference sequence). CDR3 loop: CASRDRANYGYTF. As DNA, the CDR3 is TGTGCCAGCAGAGACAGGGCGAACTATGGCTACACCTTC.

The CDR3 DNA follows: TGTGCCAGCAGCAAAAGTTCCGCTAAGAACACCGGGGAGCTGTTTTTT. It yields the protein CASSKSSAKNTGELFF. V gene TRBV21-1 combines with J gene TRBJ2-2; the D segment call TRBD2 is taken from the table without a DNA check. TRBV21-1 is an annotated pseudogene. CDR3 size: 16 residues.

V is TRBV6-4 and J is TRBJ2-1; TRBD2 might be the D (6 bases). Trimming removed 4 bases from V and 2 bases from J, with 12 bases in between. CDR3 length: 15 amino acids. The V gene's germline CDR1 is MRHNA and CDR2 SNTAGT. CDR3: CASSVASAAYNEQFF. CDR3 in DNA: TGTGCCAGCAGTGTGGCTAGCGCAGCCTACAATGAGCAGTTCTTC.

This clone was found once. The genes are TRBV6-1 and TRBJ2-1; D ambiguous. This CDR3 is built from 13 residues. The V end was cut by 8 bases, the J end by 1 base, with 9 bases between. Germline V gives CDR1 MNHNS, CDR2 SASEGT. CDR3 DNA: TGTGCCAGCCAGCCCAGATCCTACAATGAGCAGTTCTTC. Amino acids: CASQPRSYNEQFF.